This TCR beta chain comes out of a study of CD8+ T cells in alopecia areata listed by TCRdb under 2018. Regarding the study in general: The treated patients, all with moderate-to-severe alopecia areata, were enrolled in an open-label pilot trial of oral tofacitinib given at 5 to 10 mg twice daily. Tofacitinib was given for 6 to 18 months, followed by 6 months of follow-up off drug to assess delayed response and recurrence. Tofacitinib-treated patients had biopsies at baseline and at 4 and 24 weeks of treatment, with a later scalp biopsy in several patients. RNA was extracted with the PAXgene miRNA kit for fixed scalp, the miRNeasy kit for PBMCs, and the RNeasy kit for mouse skin. TCRbeta CDR3 regions were amplified by immunoSEQ multiplex PCR using 35 Vbeta forward and 13 Jbeta reverse primers. In humans, TCRbeta sequencing was performed on scalp tissue and on sorted CD4+ and CD8+ peripheral blood T cells from healthy controls and from patients with patchy or totalis/universalis alopecia areata. Scalp clonality was compared across normal scalp (n=4), patchy alopecia areata scalp (n=8), and alopecia totalis/universalis scalp (n=8). In treated patients, disease severity was measured using the SALT score, which gives the percentage of scalp surface area affected. High-throughput TCRbeta sequencing was used to examine T cell clonal expansion in alopecia areata in both the C3H/HeJ mouse model and human patients. Overall study outcomes, separate from this receptor: Compared with normal scalp, lesional scalp had higher clonality and more expanded CD8+ clones, particularly in alopecia totalis/universalis, a pattern that suggests antigenic drive. With tofacitinib, both scalp clonality and the number of expanded CD8+ clones among the top 100 scalp clones went down significantly. During tofacitinib treatment, many expanded lesional clones remained in scalp and blood, and this persistence may partly explain relapse after treatment is stopped. Scalp TCR repertoire analysis is complicated because resident alphabeta T cells in normal human skin are also sequenced, whereas mouse skin is dominated by gammadelta T cells. Shared TCR sequences between patients were less evident than in mice, which may be partly attributable to HLA diversity in the patient population. The treated cohort was small, with a single nonresponder, so links between baseline CD8+ expansion and response need larger studies.

This clone appeared a few times. What antigen it recognizes has not been identified. Base qualities are not recorded, but no much larger clone differs from it by a single base. The library was made by the immunoSEQ multiplex PCR assay. RNA was extracted from all samples and reverse transcribed into cDNA, which served as template for TCR sequencing. First-strand cDNA was synthesized using SuperScript III with a 2:1 mix of oligo-dT and random hexamers. Amplification bias was assessed with a synthetic immune receptor repertoire, and residual bias was removed computationally. Processing in the source paper ran as follows. After raw reads were preprocessed to remove errors, the CDR3 was defined following IMGT conventions as running from the conserved cysteine to phenylalanine. Clonality was calculated as 1 minus Shannon entropy normalized by log2 of the number of productive unique TCRs. Scalp TCRbeta sequences were cross-referenced with sorted blood CD4 and CD8 repertoires so that the CD4 or CD8 identity of scalp clones could be inferred. Drawn from immuneACCESS, this table holds only the in-frame rearrangements with V and J called that TCRdb kept. Clones are partly lost; checked studies trace under half to an unresolved V gene and leave the rest unexplained. That table is the source of V, J and clone size, and D and trimming were worked out from the DNA. The sample profile shows 90,000 to 150,000 clones; more than 45% of them were found once. The ten largest clonotypes hold just over 0.45% of the sample.

The sample's time point label, in plain terms: around 4 weeks on oral tofacitinib. Taken with the paper, the label for treatment or condition translates to: oral pan-JAK inhibitor, 5-10 mg twice daily. Lesional scalp punch biopsies and peripheral blood were obtained from alopecia areata patients. PBMCs were isolated by density centrifugation and stained for CD3, CD4 and CD8, after which CD4+ and CD8+ T cells were sorted on a FACSAria. Sequencing was performed on CD4+ T cells sorted from blood, taken at week 4, from a patient treated with tofacitinib. The clonotype originates from a human donor with alopecia areata.

This receptor has the CDR3 CSVVLSVPPYEQYF. The bases read TGCAGCGTTGTCCTGTCAGTTCCTCCCTACGAGCAGTACTTC. The chain uses TRBV29-1 and TRBJ2-7; the D gene identity is not certain. The germline V gene specifies SQVTM as CDR1 and ANQGSEA as CDR2. Spanning cysteine to phenylalanine, the CDR3 consists of 14 amino acids. Solely the CDR3 DNA is kept, with 42 bases framed from the first base. The trim is 4 bases for V and 2 bases for J, with a gap of 15 bases between the germline ends.